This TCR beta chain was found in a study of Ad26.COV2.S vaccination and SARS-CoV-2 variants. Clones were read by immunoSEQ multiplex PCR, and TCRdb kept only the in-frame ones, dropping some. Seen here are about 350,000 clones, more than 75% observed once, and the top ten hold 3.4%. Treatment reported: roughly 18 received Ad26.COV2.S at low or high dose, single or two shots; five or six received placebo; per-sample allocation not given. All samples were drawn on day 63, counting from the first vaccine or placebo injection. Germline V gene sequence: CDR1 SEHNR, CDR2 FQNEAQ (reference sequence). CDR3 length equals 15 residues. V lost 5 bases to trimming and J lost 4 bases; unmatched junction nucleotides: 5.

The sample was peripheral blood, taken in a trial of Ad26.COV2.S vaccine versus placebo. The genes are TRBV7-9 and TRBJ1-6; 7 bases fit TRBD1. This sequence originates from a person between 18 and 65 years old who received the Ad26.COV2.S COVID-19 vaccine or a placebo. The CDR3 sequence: CASSQGQPYNSPLHF. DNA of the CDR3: TGTGCCAGCAGCCAGGGACAGCCTTATAATTCACCCCTCCACTTT. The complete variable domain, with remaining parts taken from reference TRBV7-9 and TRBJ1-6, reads DTGVSQNPRHKITKRGQNVTFRCDPISEHNRLYWYRQTLGQGPEFLTYFQNEAQLEKSRLLSDRFSAERPKGSFSTLEIQRTEQGDSAMYLCASSQGQPYNSPLHFGNGTRLTVT.